This entry lists 12 T cell receptor beta chains sequenced from one sample in a study of shared clonotypes between healthy human individuals. Repertoires were generated with immunoSEQ multiplex PCR, while TCRdb's copy carries only in-frame clones and drops some. The table has nearly 2 million clones, about 95% seen once. The naive CD8 subset, CD45RO-negative cells positively selected for CCR7, excluded terminally differentiated effector memory CD45RA+ cells. The sample was naive CD8+ T cells sorted from blood. These receptors all stem from a man aged 18 to 30 in good health.

Only one count was recorded for this clone. The chain uses TRBV15 and TRBJ2-5; D is possibly TRBD1 (5 bases). CDR3 size: 13 residues. Trimming took 0 bases from V and 11 from J, leaving 13 bases between them. CDR1 and CDR2 (germline): LNHNV, YYDKDF (reference sequence). In DNA, the CDR3 is TGTGCCACCAGCAGAGATCAAGGGCAGGGTCAGTACTTC. It specifies CATSRDQGQGQYF.

The CDR3 DNA is TGCGCCAGCAGTGACCCAGAGACCCAGTACTTC. Translated: CASSDPETQYF. This chain joins TRBV10-2 and TRBJ2-5; D gene unclear. Germline V gives CDR1 WSHSY, CDR2 SAAADI. The CDR3 contains 11 residues. V dropped 3 bases and J dropped 4 bases, with 3 bases sitting between them.

The chain recombines TRBV2 with TRBJ1-2; D gene unclear. CDR1 and CDR2 from the germline V gene are SNHLY and FYNNEI. The CDR3 totals 14 residues. V was cut by 4 bases and J by 4 bases, with 13 bases left in between. CDR3 loop: CASSGMGFVYGYTF. CDR3 DNA sequence: TGTGCCAGCAGTGGGATGGGGTTTGTCTATGGCTACACCTTC.

V gene TRBV14 combines with J gene TRBJ2-5; possible D gene TRBD2, 5 bases. Germline loops: CDR1 SGHDN, CDR2 FVKESK. The V end lost 3 bases, the J end lost 4 bases, and 12 bases lay between the germline ends. The CDR3 extends over 14 amino acids. The CDR3 reads CASSHRGGGETQYF. DNA for the CDR3: TGTGCCAGCAGCCACCGAGGAGGAGGAGAGACCCAGTACTTC.

This sequence joins TRBV11-2 and TRBJ2-7; 7 bases are a match to TRBD1. J gave up 2 bases and V 5 bases, and 9 bases lay outside the gene matches. The CDR3 runs to 15 residues. Germline V gene data show CDR1 as SGHAT and CDR2 as FQNNGV. This CDR3 reads CASSLDGTAPYEQYF. In DNA, the CDR3 is TGTGCCAGCAGCCTCGATGGGACAGCCCCCTACGAGCAGTACTTC. The variable domain in full, completed from reference TRBV11-2 and TRBJ2-7, reads EAGVAQSPRYKIIEKRQSVAFWCNPISGHATLYWYQQILGQGPKLLIQFQNNGVVDDSQLPKDRFSAERLKGVDSTLKIQPAKLEDSAVYLCASSLDGTAPYEQYFGPGTRLTVT.

Concerning this clone itself: This specimen includes other DNA sequences encoding the same CDR3. The chain has TRBV4-3 and TRBJ1-2, with D maybe TRBD1 (6 bases). Germline V CDR1 and CDR2: LGHNA, YSLEER. V shed 1 base and J shed 2 bases, with 8 bases lying between them. CDR3 length equals 14 residues. CDR3 sequence: CASSQGTANYGYTF. In DNA, the CDR3 is TGCGCCAGCAGCCAAGGGACAGCGAACTATGGCTACACCTTC.

As concerns this clone: This same CDR3 is encoded by further DNA sequences in the sample. The chain couples TRBV4-3 to TRBJ2-4; no reliable D call. The CDR3 extends over 13 amino acids. CDR1 LGHNA and CDR2 YSLEER come from the germline V gene. The V gene lost 1 base and the J gene lost 7 bases, with 8 bases spanning the gap. The CDR3 DNA reads TGCGCCAGCAGCCAAGGGCAAGGGAACATTCAGTACTTC. Translation gives CASSQGQGNIQYF.

The rearrangement joins TRBV10-3 to TRBJ2-2; tentatively, D is TRBD2 (6 bases). CDR3 length: 13 residues. Germline CDR1 ENHRY, CDR2 SYGVKD. V lost 9 bases to trimming and J lost 5 bases, with 13 bases between them. CDR3 residues: CAIGGGRTGELFF. The CDR3 DNA follows: TGTGCCATAGGTGGAGGGAGGACCGGGGAGCTGTTTTTT.

Comments on this clone: Other DNA variants within this sample encode the same CDR3. J is TRBJ2-1 and V is TRBV7-6; D unresolved. The CDR3 sequence is 15 residues long. Between the trimmed V and J ends, which lost 0 bases and 1 base, there was a span of 7 bases. Germline CDR1 is SGHVS and CDR2 is FNYEAQ. The CDR3 loop reads CASSLAGSSYNEQFF. In DNA, the CDR3 is TGTGCCAGCAGCTTAGCCGGGTCATCCTACAATGAGCAGTTCTTC.

The rearrangement links TRBV6-5 to TRBJ2-1; 9 bases are a match to TRBD1. Per the germline V gene, CDR1 is MNHEY and CDR2 is SVGAGI. The CDR3 length is 15 residues. The CDR3 nucleotides are TGTCCCTACAGGGGGCGAGGTTCGGGTCTGGGTGAGCAGTTCTTC. Its protein product is CPYRGRGSGLGEQFF.

The chain combines TRBV4-3 with TRBJ2-7, with 8 bases aligning to TRBD2. Unmatched junction bases numbered 4, after V lost 1 base and J lost 2 bases. Looked up from germline, CDR1 is LGHNA and CDR2 is YSLEER. The CDR3 extends over 15 amino acids. This CDR3 reads CASSQGLARTYEQYF. The CDR3 nucleotides read TGCGCCAGCAGCCAAGGACTAGCGCGTACCTACGAGCAGTACTTC.

The count of this clone is one. V usage is TRBV5-6 and J usage is TRBJ2-5; 10 positions agree with TRBD1. The CDR3 is 17 residues long. Looked up from germline, CDR1 is SGHDT and CDR2 is YYEEEE. The trim removed 2 bases at V and 0 bases at J, leaving 7 bases unmatched. The DNA of the CDR3 is TGTGCCAGCAGCTTCGCCGGGACAGGGGTTGACCAAGAGACCCAGTACTTC. It yields the protein CASSFAGTGVDQETQYF. The full variable domain, with the rest looked up from reference TRBV5-6 and TRBJ2-5, is DAGVTQSPTHLIKTRGQQVTLRCSPKSGHDTVSWYQQALGQGPQFIFQYYEEEERQRGNFPDRFSGHQFPNYSSELNVNALLLGDSALYLCASSFAGTGVDQETQYFGPGTRLLVL.